The 26 T cell receptor beta chains below were found in one sample sequenced in a study of T cell responses to AZD1222 COVID-19 vaccine. Data came from immunoSEQ multiplex PCR; TCRdb stores just in-frame clones and leaves some out. The sample lists around 85,000 clones, 80% to 90% occurring once. The input for sequencing was peripheral blood, taken on day 0 of AZD1222 vaccination. The receptors were gathered from an adult in good health.

CDR3 in DNA: TGTGCCAGCAGAGTGACACTAGGTACCCACGAGCAGTACTTC. It encodes CASRVTLGTHEQYF. This chain connects TRBV6-5 to TRBJ2-7; D might be TRBD2 (5 bases). V dropped 6 bases and J dropped 5 bases, with 17 bases sitting between them. Germline CDR1 is MNHEY and CDR2 is SVGAGI. The CDR3 totals 14 residues.

V usage is TRBV21-1 and J usage is TRBJ1-2. TRBV21-1 is termed a pseudogene. The CDR3 runs to 12 residues. DNA for the CDR3: TGTGCCAGCAGCCCAAATCTTTCTGGCTACACCTTC. Protein: CASSPNLSGYTF.

This chain uses TRBV14 with TRBJ1-1; weak D call: TRBD1 (5 bases). The CDR3 contains 14 residues. CDR1 SGHDN and CDR2 FVKESK come from the germline V gene. The V end was cut by 1 base, the J end by 5 bases, with 11 bases between. Here the CDR3 DNA reads TGTGCCAGCAGCCAAGTCGGGGGAGGGACTGAAGCTTTCTTT. Amino acid sequence: CASSQVGGGTEAFF.

The chain recombines TRBV5-1 with TRBJ1-2; 8 bases match TRBD1. Trimming took 4 bases from V and 4 from J; bases not matched to a gene: 9. The germline V gene encodes CDR1 SGHRS and CDR2 YFSETQ. This CDR3 is 15 amino acids long. The CDR3 reads CASSESTGEIYGYTF. CDR3 sequence (DNA): TGCGCCAGCAGCGAGTCGACAGGGGAAATCTATGGCTACACCTTC.

The CDR3 region is CASSLTSPNTEAFF. CDR3 sequence (DNA): TGCGCCAGCAGCTTGACCAGCCCGAACACTGAAGCTTTCTTT. This chain uses TRBV5-1 with TRBJ1-1; no clear D gene. Trimming shortened V by 1 base and J by 1 base, and 8 bases separated the two germline ends. This CDR3 is built from 14 residues. Germline V gene data show CDR1 as SGHRS and CDR2 as YFSETQ.

V gene TRBV2 combines with J gene TRBJ1-2, with D possibly being TRBD1 (5 bases). Germline V lookup: CDR1 SNHLY, CDR2 FYNNEI. Trimming cost V 6 bases and J 7 bases, with 12 bases left between them. The CDR3 spans 12 residues. The chain's CDR3 is CASRPTGGGYTF. The DNA of the CDR3 is TGTGCCAGCAGGCCGACGGGGGGTGGCTACACCTTC. The full variable domain, with the rest looked up from reference TRBV2 and TRBJ1-2, is EPEVTQTPSHQVTQMGQEVILRCVPISNHLYFYWYRQILGQKVEFLVSFYNNEISEKSEIFDDQFSVERPDGSNFTLKIRSTKLEDSAMYFCASRPTGGGYTFGSGTRLTVV.

The CDR3 sequence: CSVEHRTTYEQYF. The CDR3 DNA is TGCAGCGTCGAACACAGGACCACCTACGAGCAGTACTTC. V and J are TRBV29-1 and TRBJ2-7; D is perhaps TRBD1 (5 bases). There are 13 residues in the CDR3. Trimming took off 6 bases at V and 2 bases at J, with 14 bases between the two ends. The germline CDR1 and CDR2 sequences are SQVTM and ANQGSEA.

This clone was seen more than once but under ten times. The gene calls are TRBV9 and TRBJ1-3, with a tentative D call TRBD1 (5 bases). The V and J ends lost 1 base and 2 bases respectively, with 10 bases between them. Germline V gives CDR1 SGDLS, CDR2 YYNGEE. This CDR3 comprises 15 residues. CDR3 amino acids: CASSVSEGAGNTIYF. CDR3 in DNA: TGTGCCAGCAGCGTAAGTGAAGGGGCTGGAAACACCATATATTTT.

This chain connects TRBV4-2 to TRBJ2-7, with 7 bases that match TRBD1. Germline-derived CDR1 and CDR2 are LGHNA and YNFKEQ. The CDR3 extends over 15 amino acids. V lost 5 bases, J lost 0 bases, and 7 bases stayed unmatched. The CDR3 region has the DNA TGTGCCAGCAGCGCACAGGGGACGAGCTCCTACGAGCAGTACTTC. This sequence encodes CASSAQGTSSYEQYF.

The V call is TRBV7-3, the J call TRBJ2-3; D might be TRBD1 or TRBD2, each matching 5 bases. Trimming took off 5 bases at V and 0 bases at J, with 9 bases between the two ends. The germline CDR1 and CDR2 sequences are SGHTA and FQGTGA. The CDR3 runs to 14 residues. In DNA, the CDR3 is TGTGCCAGCAGCCCCGGGGCCAGCACAGATACGCAGTATTTT. It specifies CASSPGASTDTQYF.

The CDR3 sequence: CASRPISSYEQYF. For the CDR3, the DNA is TGTGCCAGCAGGCCAATAAGCTCCTACGAGCAGTACTTC. The genes are TRBV6-5 and TRBJ2-7; unclear D gene. Germline loops: CDR1 MNHEY, CDR2 SVGAGI. V was cut by 6 bases and J by 0 bases, with 9 bases left in between. The CDR3 contains 13 residues.

V usage is TRBV5-1 and J usage is TRBJ2-3, with D perhaps matching TRBD1 (6 bases). Germline V gene data show CDR1 as SGHRS and CDR2 as YFSETQ. This CDR3 contains 14 residues. V was cut by 0 bases and J by 5 bases, with 10 bases left in between. The CDR3 is CASSLDRAGDTQYF. In DNA, the CDR3 is TGCGCCAGCAGCTTGGACAGGGCGGGAGATACGCAGTATTTT.

This clone has a handful of counts. The chain links TRBV14 to TRBJ1-1; TRBD1 might be the D (6 bases). V lost 4 bases and J 5 bases, leaving 11 bases between the germline ends. Germline V gene data show CDR1 as SGHDN and CDR2 as FVKESK. The CDR3 is made up of 13 amino acids. The CDR3 sequence: CASSPIRGTEAFF. The CDR3 DNA follows: TGTGCCAGCAGCCCTATTAGGGGGACTGAAGCTTTCTTT.

This clone appeared a single time. The chain combines TRBV10-3 with TRBJ2-1; 10 nucleotides match TRBD2. CDR1 is ENHRY and CDR2 is SYGVKD in the germline V gene. Trimming removed 2 bases from V and 9 bases from J; junction bases left unmatched: 7. The CDR3 extends over 15 amino acids. CDR3 protein: CAISESGTSATEQFF. In DNA form, the CDR3 reads TGTGCCATCAGTGAGAGCGGGACTAGCGCAACTGAGCAGTTCTTC.

J is TRBJ1-2 and V is TRBV30, with a weak D call TRBD1 (5 bases). V was pared by 0 bases and J by 6 bases, with 17 bases between. From germline, CDR1 is GTSNPN and CDR2 SVGIG (reference sequence). The CDR3 totals 15 residues. The CDR3 region is CAWSVGDVGFDGYTF. The CDR3 bases are TGTGCCTGGAGTGTAGGGGACGTGGGGTTTGATGGCTACACCTTC.

The V call is TRBV19, the J call TRBJ1-2, with D hard to call. V was clipped by 8 bases and J by 2 bases, with 18 bases between them. This CDR3 has 15 amino acids. Germline-derived CDR1 and CDR2 are LNHDA and SQIVND (reference sequence). The CDR3 spells CASRGVSTRNYGYTF. DNA for the CDR3: TGTGCCAGTCGTGGGGTTTCCACACGAAACTATGGCTACACCTTC.

Note on this clone: Other DNA sequences in this sample translate to the same CDR3. V and J are TRBV7-9 and TRBJ2-7; 8 nucleotides align to TRBD1. The CDR3 has 13 residues. Germline lookup yields CDR1 SEHNR and CDR2 FQNEAQ (reference sequence). V dropped 5 bases and J dropped 4; count of bases not matched to a gene: 4. CDR3 in amino acids: CASSPGQGYEQYF. DNA for the CDR3: TGTGCCAGCAGCCCAGGACAGGGTTACGAGCAGTACTTC.

This clone was observed a single time. This rearrangement joins TRBV7-2 to TRBJ1-1, with unresolved D. There are 18 residues in the CDR3. CDR1 SGHTA and CDR2 FQGNSA come from the germline V gene. V was pared by 4 bases and J by 1 base, with 22 bases between. The CDR3 sequence is CASSSTDEPGRENTEAFF. DNA of the CDR3: TGTGCCAGCAGCTCAACCGACGAGCCGGGGAGGGAGAACACTGAAGCTTTCTTT.

The J gene is TRBJ1-2, the V gene TRBV19; no firm D call. V lost 3 bases to trimming and J lost 1 base, with 12 bases between them. CDR1 and CDR2 (germline): LNHDA, SQIVND (reference sequence). The CDR3 sequence is 15 residues long. The CDR3 is CASSILQEINYGYTF. The CDR3, as DNA: TGTGCCAGTAGTATTTTGCAGGAAATTAACTATGGCTACACCTTC.

The sample holds a few counts of this clone. The V call is TRBV19, the J call TRBJ2-2; 7 bases map to TRBD2. The length of the CDR3 is 16 residues. CDR1 is LNHDA, CDR2 SQIVND, per germline (reference sequence). V lost 5 bases to trimming and J lost 1 base; unmatched junction nucleotides: 7. The CDR3 is CASSRGRGENTGELFF. CDR3 bases: TGTGCCAGTAGTCGAGGGAGGGGAGAGAACACCGGGGAGCTGTTTTTT.

V usage is TRBV6-5 and J usage is TRBJ1-4, with a possible D match to TRBD1 (5 bases). The CDR3 covers 14 residues. With 7 bases removed from V and 8 bases from J, the gap between germline ends came to 17 bases. Germline CDR1 is MNHEY and CDR2 is SVGAGI. The CDR3 bases are TGTGCCAGCACAAGGCCTGGGGCCCCCGAAAAACTGTTTTTT. Translation gives CASTRPGAPEKLFF.

The V and J genes are TRBV5-1 and TRBJ1-6, with 7 bases fitting TRBD1. CDR1 is SGHRS and CDR2 is YFSETQ in the germline V gene. The trim removed 4 bases at V and 11 bases at J, leaving 12 bases unmatched. CDR3 length: 15 amino acids. CDR3 DNA sequence: TGCGCCAGCAGCCATTCACAGGGGACGATTCCACCCCTCCACTTT. Its translation is CASSHSQGTIPPLHF.

The rearrangement uses TRBV2 and TRBJ1-1; D ambiguous. CDR3 length equals 13 residues. V was trimmed by 6 bases and J by 2 bases, leaving 10 bases between them. Germline CDR1 and CDR2: SNHLY and FYNNEI. Here the CDR3 DNA reads TGTGCCAGCAGAGCAGATATAAACACTGAAGCTTTCTTT. It is translated as CASRADINTEAFF.

The gene calls are TRBV5-1 and TRBJ2-2; 9 bases are a match to TRBD1. The CDR3 totals 17 residues. Per the germline V gene, CDR1 is SGHRS and CDR2 is YFSETQ. Trimming cost V 0 bases and J 1 base; bases outside gene matches: 4. CDR3 sequence reads: CASSLGHRGRNTGELFF. CDR3 bases: TGCGCCAGCAGCTTGGGTCACAGGGGGCGGAACACCGGGGAGCTGTTTTTT.

The CDR3, as DNA: TGTGCCAGCAGCTTATATGAGAGGCAGCCCCAGCATTTT. The encoded protein is CASSLYERQPQHF. The chain has TRBV11-2 and TRBJ1-5; unclear D gene. Between the trimmed V and J ends, which lost 2 bases and 7 bases, there was a span of 9 bases. The CDR3 extends over 13 amino acids. Germline lookup yields CDR1 SGHAT and CDR2 FQNNGV.

The rearrangement links TRBV18 to TRBJ1-5; D is possibly TRBD1 (6 bases). The CDR3 has 15 residues. Germline V gene data show CDR1 as KGHSH and CDR2 as LQKENI. Trimming stripped 2 bases from V and 4 bases from J, with 12 bases between. CDR3 region: CASSPETGENQPQHF. CDR3 bases: TGTGCCAGCTCACCAGAGACAGGAGAAAATCAGCCCCAGCATTTT.